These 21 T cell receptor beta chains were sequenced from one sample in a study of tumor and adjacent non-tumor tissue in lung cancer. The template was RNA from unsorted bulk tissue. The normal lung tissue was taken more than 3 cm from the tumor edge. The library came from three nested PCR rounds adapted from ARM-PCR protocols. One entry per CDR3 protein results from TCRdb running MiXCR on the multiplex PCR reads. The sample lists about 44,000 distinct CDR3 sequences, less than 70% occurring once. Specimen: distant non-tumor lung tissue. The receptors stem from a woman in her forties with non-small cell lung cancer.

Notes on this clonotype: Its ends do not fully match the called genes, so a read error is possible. The CDR3 bases are TGTGCCGGCAGTTACTCGATCGTGCGGGGCTGGCAGGGGACCCAGTACTTC. This gives the protein CAGSYSIVRGWQGTQYF. This chain connects TRBV6-2 or TRBV6-3 to TRBJ2-5; maybe TRBD2 (6 bases). The CDR3 length is 17 residues. Germline CDR1 MNHEY, CDR2 SVGEGT.

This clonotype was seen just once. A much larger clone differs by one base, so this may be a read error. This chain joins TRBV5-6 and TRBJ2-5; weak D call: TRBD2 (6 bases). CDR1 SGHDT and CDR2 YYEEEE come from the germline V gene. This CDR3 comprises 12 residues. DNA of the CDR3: TGTGCCAGCACTAGCGACCAAGAGACCCGGTACTTC. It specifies CASTSDQETRYF.

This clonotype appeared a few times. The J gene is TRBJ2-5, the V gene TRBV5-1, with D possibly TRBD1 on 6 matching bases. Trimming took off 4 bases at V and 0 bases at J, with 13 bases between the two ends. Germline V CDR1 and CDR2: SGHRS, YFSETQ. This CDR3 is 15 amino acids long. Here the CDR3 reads CASSPSGHYQETQYF. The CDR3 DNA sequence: TGCGCCAGCAGCCCCTCGGGACATTACCAAGAGACCCAGTACTTC.

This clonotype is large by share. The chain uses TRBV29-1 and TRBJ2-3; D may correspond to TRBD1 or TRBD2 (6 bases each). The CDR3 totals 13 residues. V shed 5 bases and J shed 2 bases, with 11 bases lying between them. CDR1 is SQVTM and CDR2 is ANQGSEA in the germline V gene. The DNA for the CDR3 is TGCAGCGTTTGGGGGGCTTCCACAGATACGCAGTATTTT. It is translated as CSVWGASTDTQYF.

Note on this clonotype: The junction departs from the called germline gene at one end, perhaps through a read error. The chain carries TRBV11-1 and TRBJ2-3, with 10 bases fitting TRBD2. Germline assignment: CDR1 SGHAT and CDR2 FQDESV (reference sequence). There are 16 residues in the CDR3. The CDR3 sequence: CASSSIAGGSGDMPYF. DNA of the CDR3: TGTGCCAGCAGCTCCATAGCGGGGGGCAGTGGAGATATGCCGTACTTT.

The CDR3 DNA is TGTGCCAGCAGTTACCGGCCAGACAAGCTTTTGGAGGAGCAGTACTTC. Protein product: CASSYRPDKLLEEQYF. The rearrangement joins TRBV6-2 or TRBV6-3 to TRBJ2-7; D ambiguous. Germline V gene sequence: CDR1 MNHEY, CDR2 SVGEGT. Trimming removed 2 bases from V and 7 bases from J, with 21 bases in between. The CDR3 extends over 16 amino acids.

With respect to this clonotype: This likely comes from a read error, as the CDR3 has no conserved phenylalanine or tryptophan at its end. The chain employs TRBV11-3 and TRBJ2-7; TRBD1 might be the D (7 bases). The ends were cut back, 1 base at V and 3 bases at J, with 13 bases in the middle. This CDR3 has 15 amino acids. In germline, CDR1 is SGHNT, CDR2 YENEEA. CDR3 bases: TGTGCCAGCAGCTTAGGGGCCAGGGGGGACTACGAGCAGTACTGT. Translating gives CASSLGARGDYEQYC.

The CDR3 DNA follows: TGTGCCAGCGGCCCACTGACGATTAGATGGGCGATAGAGGAGACCCAGTACTTC. Its protein product is CASGPLTIRWAIEETQYF. The chain carries TRBV4-2 and TRBJ2-5; the D is unclear. The length of the CDR3 is 18 residues. V lost 8 bases and J 5 bases, leaving 30 bases between the germline ends. Germline lookup yields CDR1 LGHNA and CDR2 YNFKEQ.

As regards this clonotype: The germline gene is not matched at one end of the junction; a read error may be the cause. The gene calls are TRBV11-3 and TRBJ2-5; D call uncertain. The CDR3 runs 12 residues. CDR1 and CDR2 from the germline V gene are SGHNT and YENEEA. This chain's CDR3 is CASSSDTETQYF. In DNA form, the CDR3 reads TGTGCAAGCAGCTCAGATACGGAGACCCAGTACTTC.

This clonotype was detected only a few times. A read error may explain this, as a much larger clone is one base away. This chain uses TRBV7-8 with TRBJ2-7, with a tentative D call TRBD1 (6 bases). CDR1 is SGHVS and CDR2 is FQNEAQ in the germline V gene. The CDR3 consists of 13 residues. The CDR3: CVSSRTENYEQYF. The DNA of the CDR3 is TGTGTCAGCAGCCGGACAGAGAACTACGAGCAGTACTTC.

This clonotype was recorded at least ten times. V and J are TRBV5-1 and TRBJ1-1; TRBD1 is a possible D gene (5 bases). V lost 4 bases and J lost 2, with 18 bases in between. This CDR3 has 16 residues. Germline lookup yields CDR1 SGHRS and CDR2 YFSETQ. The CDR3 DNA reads TGCGCCAGCAGCCCAGGGCGGGGAGTGGGAAACACTGAAGCTTTCTTT. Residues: CASSPGRGVGNTEAFF. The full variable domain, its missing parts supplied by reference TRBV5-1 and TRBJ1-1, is KAGVTQTPRYLIKTRGQQVTLSCSPISGHRSVSWYQQTPGQGLQFLFEYFSETQRNKGNFPGRFSGRQFSNSRSEMNVSTLELGDSALYLCASSPGRGVGNTEAFFGQGTRLTVV.

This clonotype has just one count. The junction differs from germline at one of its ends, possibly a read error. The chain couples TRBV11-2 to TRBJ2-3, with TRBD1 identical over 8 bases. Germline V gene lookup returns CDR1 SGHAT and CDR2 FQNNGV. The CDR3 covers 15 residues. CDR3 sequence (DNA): TGTGCCTACAGCCCGCTCTCAGGGGGCACGGATACGCAGTATTTT. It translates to CAYSPLSGGTDTQYF.

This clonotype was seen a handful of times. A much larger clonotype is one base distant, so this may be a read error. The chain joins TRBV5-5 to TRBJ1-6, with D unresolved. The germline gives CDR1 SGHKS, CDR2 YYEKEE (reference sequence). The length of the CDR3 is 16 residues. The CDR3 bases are TGTGTCAGCAGCTTGGACCTAGGTTCCTATAATTCACCCCTCCACTTT. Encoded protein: CVSSLDLGSYNSPLHF.

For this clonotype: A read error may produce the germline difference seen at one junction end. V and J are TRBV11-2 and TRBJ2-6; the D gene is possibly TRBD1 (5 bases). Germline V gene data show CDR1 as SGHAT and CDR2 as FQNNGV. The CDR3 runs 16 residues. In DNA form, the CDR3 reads TGTGCCTGCAGCTGGTCAGATCTCTCTGGGGCCAACGCCCTGACTTTC. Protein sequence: CACSWSDLSGANALTF.

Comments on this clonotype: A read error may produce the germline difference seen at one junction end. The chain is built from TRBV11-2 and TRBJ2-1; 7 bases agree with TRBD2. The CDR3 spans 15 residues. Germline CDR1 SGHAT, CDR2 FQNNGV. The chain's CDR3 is CVSSLDPNGGIEQFF. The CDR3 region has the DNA TGTGTCAGCAGCTTAGATCCCAACGGGGGGATTGAGCAGTTCTTT.

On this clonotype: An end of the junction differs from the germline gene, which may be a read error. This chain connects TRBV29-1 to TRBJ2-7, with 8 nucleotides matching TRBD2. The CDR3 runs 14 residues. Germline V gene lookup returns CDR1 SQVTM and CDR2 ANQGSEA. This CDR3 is CSVETPGLAYEQHF. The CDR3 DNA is TGCAGCGTTGAGACGCCAGGACTAGCCTACGAGCAACACTTC.

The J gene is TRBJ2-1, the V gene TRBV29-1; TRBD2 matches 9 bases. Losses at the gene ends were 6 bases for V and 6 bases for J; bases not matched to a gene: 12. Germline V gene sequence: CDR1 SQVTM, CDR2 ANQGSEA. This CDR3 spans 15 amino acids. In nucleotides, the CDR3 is TGCAGCGTAGACGAGTCTAGCGGGAAAATCAATGAGCAGTTCTTC. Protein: CSVDESSGKINEQFF.

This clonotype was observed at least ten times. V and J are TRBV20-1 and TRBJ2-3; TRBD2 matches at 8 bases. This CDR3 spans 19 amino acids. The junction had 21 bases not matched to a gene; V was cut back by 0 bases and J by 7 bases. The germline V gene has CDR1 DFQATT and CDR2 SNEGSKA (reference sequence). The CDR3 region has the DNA TGCAGTGCTAGAGATAACGGAGCGGGAGAGGGAGGGAGTTGGAATACGCAGTATTTT. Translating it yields CSARDNGAGEGGSWNTQYF.

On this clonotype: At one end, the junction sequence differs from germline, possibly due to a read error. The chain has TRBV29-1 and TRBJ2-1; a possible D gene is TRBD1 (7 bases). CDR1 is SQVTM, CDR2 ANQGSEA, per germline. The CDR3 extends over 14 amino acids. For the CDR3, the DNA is TGCAGGATTGCCGCGGGACAGATCTACAATGAGCAATTCTTC. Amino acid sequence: CRIAAGQIYNEQFF.

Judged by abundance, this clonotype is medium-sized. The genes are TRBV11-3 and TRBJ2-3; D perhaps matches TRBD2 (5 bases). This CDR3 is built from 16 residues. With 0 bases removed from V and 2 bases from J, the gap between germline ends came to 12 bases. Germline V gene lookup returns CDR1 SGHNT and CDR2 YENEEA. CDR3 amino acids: CASSLDLAGPTDTQYF. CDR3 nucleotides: TGTGCCAGCAGCTTAGATCTGGCGGGCCCCACAGATACGCAGTATTTT.

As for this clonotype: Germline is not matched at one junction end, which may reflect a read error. Here the CDR3 DNA reads TGTGCCAGCTGTAGGACTAGCGGGGGGAACATCGGGGAGCTGTTTTTT. Its protein product is CASCRTSGGNIGELFF. The rearrangement links TRBV12-3 or TRBV12-4 to TRBJ2-2, with 14 bases that match TRBD2. There are 16 residues in the CDR3.